This record looks at one T cell receptor beta chain sequence and its context. In Seattle, patients joined the study during active infection and were tracked longitudinally. The data were taken from a study of blood T cell repertoires in COVID-19. Measured with immunoSEQ multiplex PCR; TCRdb has only the in-frame clones, and not every one. The sample consists of a few hundred thousand clones, nearly 85% of them appearing once. This CDR3 comprises 15 residues. V dropped 7 bases and J dropped 0; count of bases not matched to a gene: 5. Germline V CDR1 and CDR2: KGHDR, SFDVKD. Sequenced input: peripheral blood. The sequence was obtained from a woman in her thirties with COVID-19, enrolled during active disease. The rearrangement joins TRBV24-1 to TRBJ2-1; TRBD1 matches 7 bases. This CDR3 is CATRQGQSSYNEQFF. In DNA, the CDR3 is TGTGCCACCAGACAGGGACAGTCCTCCTACAATGAGCAGTTCTTC.